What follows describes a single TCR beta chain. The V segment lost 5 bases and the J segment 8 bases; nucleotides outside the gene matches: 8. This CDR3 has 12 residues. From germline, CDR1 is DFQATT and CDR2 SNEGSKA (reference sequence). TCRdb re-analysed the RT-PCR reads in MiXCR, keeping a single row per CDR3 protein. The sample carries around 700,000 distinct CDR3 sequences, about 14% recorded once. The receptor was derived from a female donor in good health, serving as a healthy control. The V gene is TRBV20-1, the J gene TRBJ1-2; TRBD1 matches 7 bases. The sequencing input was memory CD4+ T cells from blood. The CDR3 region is CSAGQGGQGYTF. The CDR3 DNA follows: TGCAGTGCTGGACAAGGGGGACAGGGCTACACCTTC.